Listed here is a single TCR beta chain. The data derive from a study of OX40 agonist ivuxolimab in advanced cancers. CDR3 length: 15 residues. Trimming pared 2 bases from V and 2 bases from J, leaving 10 bases between. The germline CDR1 and CDR2 sequences are SGHDN and FVKESK. Assay: immunoSEQ multiplex PCR; the TCRdb copy retains only in-frame clones and omits some. The data hold about 78,000 clones, with roughly nine tenths observed a single time. Specimen: CD4+ or CD8+ T cells sorted from blood, collected in a trial of the OX40 agonist ivuxolimab. This clonotype originated in an adult with an advanced solid tumor such as melanoma, head and neck, liver or kidney cancer. The gene calls are TRBV14 and TRBJ1-3; D may be TRBD1 (5 bases). CDR3 sequence: CASSQLGLTGNTIYF. The CDR3 DNA follows: TGTGCCAGCAGCCAATTGGGGCTAACTGGAAACACCATATATTTT.